The 27 T cell receptor beta chains listed next were all sequenced from one sample in a study of cytomegalovirus exposure and HLA in healthy donors. It was with 60 Vbeta and 13 Jbeta primers that the PCR ran. Here immunoSEQ multiplex PCR was the method, and the copy in TCRdb shows in-frame clones only, minus some. This sample carries under 200,000 clones, over 80% of them seen once, and the ten largest clones take roughly 1.9%. The sequenced sample was PBMCs. The receptors stem from a human donor in good health.

The J gene is TRBJ1-2, the V gene TRBV6-5; TRBD1 matches 9 bases. Germline V gene data show CDR1 as MNHEY and CDR2 as SVGAGI. This CDR3 has 14 residues. The V gene end was trimmed by 2 bases and the J gene end by 5 bases; junction bases not matched to a gene: 3. CDR3 amino acids: CASSYTGQGYGYTF. The CDR3 DNA follows: TGTGCCAGCAGTTACACGGGACAGGGATATGGCTACACCTTC.

The rearrangement uses TRBV19 and TRBJ1-2; no reliable D call. Trimming stripped 3 bases from V and 0 bases from J, with 8 bases between. Per the germline V gene, CDR1 is LNHDA and CDR2 is SQIVND (reference sequence). The CDR3 is 14 amino acids. The CDR3: CASSIVSPNYGYTF. As DNA, the CDR3 is TGTGCCAGTAGTATTGTCAGTCCTAACTATGGCTACACCTTC.

The chain uses TRBV9 and TRBJ2-5; tentative D call: TRBD1 (6 bases). CDR3 length equals 14 residues. Germline V CDR1 and CDR2: SGDLS, YYNGEE. V lost 2 bases and J 0 bases, leaving 8 bases between the germline ends. For the CDR3, the DNA is TGTGCCAGCAGCGTCGGACAGAACCAAGAGACCCAGTACTTC. Residues: CASSVGQNQETQYF. The entire variable domain, with the rest obtained from reference TRBV9 and TRBJ2-5, is as follows: DSGVTQTPKHLITATGQRVTLRCSPRSGDLSVYWYQQSLDQGLQFLIQYYNGEERAKGNILERFSAQQFPDLHSELNLSSLELGDSALYFCASSVGQNQETQYFGPGTRLLVL.

The chain combines TRBV15 with TRBJ1-5; TRBD1 aligns across 12 bases. The V segment lost 7 bases and the J segment 0 bases; nucleotides outside the gene matches: 4. This CDR3 has 16 residues. Per the germline V gene, CDR1 is LNHNV and CDR2 is YYDKDF (reference sequence). This CDR3 is CATKGTGGYSNQPQHF. The CDR3 DNA reads as TGTGCCACCAAAGGGACAGGGGGCTATAGCAATCAGCCCCAGCATTTT.

Notes on this clone: The sample has other DNA sequences that encode this CDR3 too. The chain combines TRBV10-3 with TRBJ2-2; D may be TRBD1 (5 bases). The V and J ends lost 4 bases and 5 bases respectively, with 11 bases between them. Germline values: CDR1 ENHRY, CDR2 SYGVKD. The CDR3 totals 14 residues. The CDR3 DNA sequence: TGTGCCATCAGTGGTCAGGGTGGAACCGGGGAGCTGTTTTTT. Translated: CAISGQGGTGELFF.

The chain recombines TRBV5-1 with TRBJ1-5; D uncertain. Germline V lookup: CDR1 SGHRS, CDR2 YFSETQ. Trimming stripped 5 bases from V and 4 bases from J, with 16 bases between. CDR3 size: 15 residues. The CDR3 DNA sequence: TGCGCCAGCAGGAGAGACATAGTCTTGAATCAGCCCCAGCATTTT. Amino acids: CASRRDIVLNQPQHF.

This clone was seen a single time. The gene calls are TRBV5-4 and TRBJ1-6, with 10 bases aligning to TRBD1. This CDR3 contains 15 residues. The trim removed 5 bases at V and 7 bases at J, leaving 6 bases unmatched. Germline CDR1 and CDR2: SGHNT and YYREEE (reference sequence). The CDR3 DNA is TGTGCCAGCAGACCGGGACAGGGGTCGAATTCACCCCTCCACTTT. Residues: CASRPGQGSNSPLHF.

V and J are TRBV10-3 and TRBJ2-1; tentatively, D is TRBD2 (7 bases). Germline CDR1 and CDR2: ENHRY and SYGVKD. V was shortened by 7 bases and J by 8 bases, with 15 bases between the two germline ends. CDR3 length: 13 residues. The chain's CDR3 is CAITGGGGDEQFF. In DNA, the CDR3 is TGTGCCATCACCGGCGGGGGCGGGGATGAGCAGTTCTTC.

CDR3 bases: TGTGCCAGCAGCTTAGATCTTAGCGGGGCATACAATGAGCAGTTCTTC. It specifies CASSLDLSGAYNEQFF. The rearrangement links TRBV11-2 to TRBJ2-1; the match to TRBD2 covers 8 bases. CDR3 length: 16 residues. In germline, CDR1 is SGHAT, CDR2 FQNNGV. V lost 0 bases, J lost 4 bases, and 5 bases stayed unmatched.

The CDR3 spells CASSQGLAHTGELFF. Written as DNA, the CDR3 is TGCGCCAGCAGCCAAGGGCTAGCCCACACCGGGGAGCTGTTTTTT. The gene calls are TRBV4-1 and TRBJ2-2, with TRBD2 as a possible D gene (5 bases). V lost 1 base and J lost 3, with 9 bases in between. This CDR3 is built from 15 residues. Germline V gene sequence: CDR1 MGHRA, CDR2 YSYEKL.

This clone was seen once. V and J are TRBV12-5 and TRBJ1-1; D is ambiguous. This CDR3 comprises 16 residues. V dropped 0 bases and J dropped 1 base, with 12 bases sitting between them. The germline CDR1 and CDR2 sequences are LGHNT and FRNRAP. The CDR3 here is CASGLVLGNQNTEAFF. CDR3 DNA: TGTGCTAGTGGTTTGGTACTTGGTAACCAGAACACTGAAGCTTTCTTT. The entire variable domain, with the rest obtained from reference TRBV12-5 and TRBJ1-1, is as follows: DARVTQTPRHKVTEMGQEVTMRCQPILGHNTVFWYRQTMMQGLELLAYFRNRAPLDDSGMPKDRFSAEMPDATLATLKIQPSEPRDSAVYFCASGLVLGNQNTEAFFGQGTRLTVV.

Here the CDR3 reads CASSLDRYSYEQYF. CDR3 nucleotides: TGTGCCAGCAGCTTAGATCGGTACTCCTACGAGCAGTACTTC. The V call is TRBV11-2, the J call TRBJ2-7; D is undetermined. CDR1 is SGHAT, CDR2 FQNNGV, per germline. This CDR3 is built from 14 residues. V shed 0 bases and J shed 0 bases, with 6 bases lying between them.

This clone occurred once. The J gene is TRBJ2-5, the V gene TRBV7-2; 15 bases map to TRBD2. The V gene's germline CDR1 is SGHTA and CDR2 FQGNSA. Trimming cost V 3 bases and J 7 bases; bases outside gene matches: 6. The CDR3 loop spans 16 amino acids. CDR3 sequence reads: CASSFGTSGGLGTQYF. The CDR3 DNA reads TGTGCCAGCAGCTTCGGGACTAGCGGGGGGCTTGGGACCCAGTACTTC.

The CDR3 DNA reads TGTGCCACTCGGCCGGCGGGGGGCCAAGAGACCCAGTACTTC. Protein product: CATRPAGGQETQYF. The V and J genes are TRBV27 and TRBJ2-5; 8 bases are shared with TRBD2. The CDR3 is 14 residues long. Germline loops: CDR1 MNHEY, CDR2 SMNVEV (reference sequence). Losses at the gene ends were 10 bases for V and 1 base for J; bases not matched to a gene: 8.

This clone was counted a few times. The identical CDR3 is also encoded by other nucleotide sequences in the sample. The genes are TRBV29-1 and TRBJ2-7; the match to TRBD1 covers 10 bases. The CDR3 runs 13 residues. From germline, CDR1 is SQVTM and CDR2 ANQGSEA. V dropped 2 bases and J dropped 4; count of bases not matched to a gene: 2. This chain's CDR3 is CSVERDRGYEQYF. CDR3 nucleotides: TGCAGCGTTGAAAGGGACAGGGGATACGAGCAGTACTTC.

The chain uses TRBV7-8 and TRBJ2-2; D is perhaps TRBD2 (7 bases). Germline values: CDR1 SGHVS, CDR2 FQNEAQ. This CDR3 is 16 amino acids long. The CDR3 coding sequence is TGTGCGGCCTGGGAGGGGGGCCTTTCGAACACCGGGGAGCTGTTTTTT. Encoded protein: CAAWEGGLSNTGELFF.

The chain is built from TRBV7-8 and TRBJ2-7; 14 bases map to TRBD2. CDR1 and CDR2 (germline): SGHVS, FQNEAQ. This CDR3 has 15 amino acids. V lost 6 bases to trimming and J lost 8 bases; unmatched junction nucleotides: 9. DNA of the CDR3: TGTGCCAGCAGACGACTAGCGGGGGGGAATGAGAAGCAGTACTTC. This translates into CASRRLAGGNEKQYF.

The CDR3 nucleotides are TGTGCCAGCAGCTCGACTAGCGGGGGTGGCCCAGATACGCAGTATTTT. Encoded protein: CASSSTSGGGPDTQYF. The chain is built from TRBV4-2 and TRBJ2-3; 12 bases align to TRBD2. V lost 5 bases and J lost 4; bases outside the gene matches: 7. The CDR3 has 16 residues. The germline V gene encodes CDR1 LGHNA and CDR2 YNFKEQ.

The chain couples TRBV5-1 to TRBJ2-7, with a weak D call TRBD2 (6 bases). The CDR3 totals 12 residues. From germline, CDR1 is SGHRS and CDR2 YFSETQ. V lost 5 bases to trimming and J lost 3 bases, with 9 bases between them. CDR3 residues: CASRGGVYEQYF. The CDR3 nucleotides read TGCGCCAGCAGAGGCGGGGTCTACGAGCAGTACTTC.

V gene TRBV6-1 combines with J gene TRBJ1-5; D is possibly TRBD1 (6 bases). This CDR3 spans 15 amino acids. Germline-derived CDR1 and CDR2 are MNHNS and SASEGT. The V and J ends lost 3 bases and 6 bases respectively, with 15 bases between them. This CDR3 is CASSDMTGLGQPQHF. For the CDR3, the DNA is TGTGCCAGCAGTGATATGACAGGTTTAGGTCAGCCCCAGCATTTT.

The CDR3 DNA sequence: TGTGCCAGCAGTTTTGGGCTCCAGCCCCAGCATTTT. As protein: CASSFGLQPQHF. The J gene is TRBJ1-5, the V gene TRBV28, with unresolved D. The CDR3 is 12 residues long. V was clipped by 3 bases and J by 7 bases, with 7 bases between them. Germline-derived CDR1 and CDR2 are MDHEN and SYDVKM.

This chain links TRBV20-1 with TRBJ1-1; the D is unclear. From germline, CDR1 is DFQATT and CDR2 SNEGSKA (reference sequence). V shed 6 bases and J shed 3 bases, with 8 bases lying between them. This CDR3 comprises 11 residues. As DNA, the CDR3 is TGCAGTGCCTCCTACTACACTGAAGCTTTCTTT. Its protein product is CSASYYTEAFF.

This clone was seen just once. The chain uses TRBV7-9 and TRBJ2-3; 10 positions match TRBD2. V dropped 4 bases and J dropped 4; count of bases not matched to a gene: 8. The germline V gene has CDR1 SEHNR and CDR2 FQNEAQ (reference sequence). CDR3 size: 16 residues. CDR3 DNA: TGTGCCAGCAGCTATGAGCGGGGGGGCTTCCCAGATACGCAGTATTTT. Translated: CASSYERGGFPDTQYF. Together with reference TRBV7-9 and TRBJ2-3, the CDR3 gives the full variable domain: DTGVSQNPRHKITKRGQNVTFRCDPISEHNRLYWYRQTLGQGPEFLTYFQNEAQLEKSRLLSDRFSAERPKGSFSTLEIQRTEQGDSAMYLCASSYERGGFPDTQYFGPGTRLTVL.

The J gene is TRBJ1-6, the V gene TRBV27, with a tentative D call TRBD1 (6 bases). CDR1 and CDR2 from the germline V gene are MNHEY and SMNVEV (reference sequence). The CDR3 is made up of 15 amino acids. Trimming removed 2 bases at V and 3 bases at J, with 8 bases between. Here the CDR3 reads CASSLGQHYNSPLHF. The CDR3 DNA sequence: TGTGCCAGCAGTTTAGGACAGCACTATAATTCACCCCTCCACTTT.

The J gene is TRBJ2-2, the V gene TRBV11-3; D gene ambiguous. The CDR3 loop spans 13 amino acids. Trimming took off 5 bases at V and 4 bases at J, with 8 bases between the two ends. Germline V gene sequence: CDR1 SGHNT, CDR2 YENEEA. CDR3 nucleotide sequence: TGTGCCAGCAGCCAAACTCCCACCGGGGAGCTGTTTTTT. This translates into CASSQTPTGELFF.

The CDR3 loop is CASSQDGQGHQPQHF. Here the CDR3 DNA reads TGCGCCAGCAGCCAAGATGGACAGGGACATCAGCCCCAGCATTTT. The V and J genes are TRBV4-1 and TRBJ1-5; TRBD1 matches at 8 bases. V shed 0 bases, J shed 5 bases, and the junction held 3 bases outside the gene matches. The CDR3 spans 15 residues. Germline V gives CDR1 MGHRA, CDR2 YSYEKL.

The rearrangement joins TRBV6-1 to TRBJ2-7, with 12 bases matching TRBD2. The CDR3 has 14 amino acids. J lost 3 bases, V lost 5 bases, and 2 bases had no gene match. Germline V gene lookup returns CDR1 MNHNS and CDR2 SASEGT. The CDR3 DNA sequence: TGTGCCAGCAGTCGGACTAGCGGGGACTACGAGCAGTACTTC. Translating it yields CASSRTSGDYEQYF.